This T cell receptor (beta chain) originates from a study of tumour-infiltrating T cells in Burkitt lymphoma. Across the study: This cohort included all epidemiological subtypes of Burkitt lymphoma. Repertoire clonality predicted overall and progression-free survival.

Some clones are missing from TCRdb's copy, which holds only in-frame ones; the method was immunoSEQ multiplex PCR. Altogether about 50,000 clones are present, roughly 30% being singletons, with the ten largest covering roughly 2.6%. Study-wide results and limits: Many Burkitt lymphoma patients shared several public clonotypes.

Trimming left V 3 bases short and J 2 bases short, with 16 bases between. Germline lookup yields CDR1 SQVTM and CDR2 ANQGSEA. The CDR3 sequence is 15 residues long. In its sample, this clone was seen a few times. Its antigen is unknown. The sequencing sample was made of tumor tissue. This sequence joins TRBV29-1 and TRBJ1-2; TRBD1 might be the D (5 bases). The clonotype comes from a human donor with Burkitt lymphoma. CDR3 in DNA: TGCAGCGTTGAGACGAAGGGGCCCAGGAACTATGGCTACACCTTC. It translates to CSVETKGPRNYGYTF.